The TCR beta chain under discussion was sequenced for a study of blood T cell repertoires in COVID-19. Whole-study context: Sources were T cells, B-cell-depleted T cells, or PBMCs; the material itself was cDNA or gDNA.

Germline values: CDR1 SSHAT, CDR2 FNYEAQ (reference sequence). The length of the CDR3 is 14 residues. The table came from immunoSEQ multiplex PCR; TCRdb's copy has only in-frame clones and leaves some out. This sample yields under 200,000 clones, of which less than 90% are seen a single time; about 10% belongs to the top ten. About this clone itself: One end of the junction is discordant with germline, which a read error may explain.

Sequences were obtained from peripheral blood. This sequence joins TRBV7-7 and TRBJ2-1; the D gene is possibly TRBD2 (6 bases). This TCR was sampled from a woman aged 60-75 years with COVID-19, enrolled during active disease. The CDR3 loop reads CASSLGTPYNEQFF. CDR3 nucleotides: TGTGCTAGCAGCTTAGGGACTCCCTACAATGAGCAGTTCTTC.